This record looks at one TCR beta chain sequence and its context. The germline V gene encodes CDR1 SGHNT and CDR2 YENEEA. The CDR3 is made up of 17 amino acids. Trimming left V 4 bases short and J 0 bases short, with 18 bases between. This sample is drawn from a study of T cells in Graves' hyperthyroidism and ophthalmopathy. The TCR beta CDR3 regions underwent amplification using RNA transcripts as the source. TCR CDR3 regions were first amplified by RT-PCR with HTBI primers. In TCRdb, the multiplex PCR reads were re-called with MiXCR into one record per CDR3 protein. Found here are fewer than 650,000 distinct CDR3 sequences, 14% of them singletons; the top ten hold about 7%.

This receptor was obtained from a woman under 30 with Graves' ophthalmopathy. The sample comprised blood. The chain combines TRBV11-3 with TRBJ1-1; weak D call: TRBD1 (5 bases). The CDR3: CASSSYLRDGMNTEAFF. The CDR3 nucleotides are TGTGCCAGCAGCTCGTATCTCCGGGACGGCATGAACACTGAAGCTTTCTTT.